Listed below are T cell receptor beta chains from one sample, sequenced in a study of CD8+ T cells in alopecia areata. Sequencing was performed with immunoSEQ multiplex PCR; in TCRdb, only in-frame clones are kept and a portion is missing. In the table there are 120,000 or so clones, 40% to 55% of which are singletons. Sequencing was performed on NKG2D-low CD8+ T cells sorted from blood. The receptors come from a human donor with alopecia areata. Both conserved end residues are part of each CDR3. Each record gives: clone size, J gene, V gene, D gene, CDR3 protein, CDR3 DNA. A D gene is named only where the DNA matches it firmly. Clone sizes are given selectively: once, few, many, or a class where the clone is expanded.

clone_size: .
j_call: TRBJ2-2
v_call: TRBV29-1
d_call: .
cdr3_aa: CSVEGSANTGELFF
cdr3_nt: TGCAGCGTTGAGGGTAGCGCAAACACCGGGGAGCTGTTTTTT

clone_size: .
j_call: TRBJ2-3
v_call: TRBV29-1
d_call: TRBD2
cdr3_aa: CSVAREADTQYF
cdr3_nt: TGCAGCGTAGCCCGGGAGGCAGATACGCAGTATTTT

clone_size: few
j_call: TRBJ1-1
v_call: TRBV27
d_call: .
cdr3_aa: CASSNGGLSSEAFF
cdr3_nt: TGTGCCAGCTCGAATGGGGGCTTATCATCTGAAGCTTTCTTT

clone_size: .
j_call: TRBJ2-7
v_call: TRBV29-1
d_call: .
cdr3_aa: CSVVEYEQYF
cdr3_nt: TGCAGCGTTGTAGAATACGAGCAGTACTTC

clone_size: .
j_call: TRBJ2-5
v_call: TRBV4-1
d_call: .
cdr3_aa: CASSPILGETQYF
cdr3_nt: TGCGCCAGCAGCCCGATCCTGGGGGAGACCCAGTACTTC

clone_size: .
j_call: TRBJ2-7
v_call: TRBV29-1
d_call: TRBD1
cdr3_aa: CSVEVGTGDYEQYF
cdr3_nt: TGCAGCGTTGAGGTTGGGACAGGGGATTACGAGCAGTACTTC

clone_size: many
j_call: TRBJ2-6
v_call: TRBV19
d_call: .
cdr3_aa: CASSTAGASGANVLTF
cdr3_nt: TGTGCCAGTAGTACAGCAGGGGCATCTGGGGCCAACGTCCTGACTTTC

clone_size: once
j_call: TRBJ2-5
v_call: TRBV4-3
d_call: .
cdr3_aa: CASSLQDGAQETQYF
cdr3_nt: TGCGCCAGCAGCCTACAGGATGGAGCCCAAGAGACCCAGTACTTC

clone_size: .
j_call: TRBJ2-1
v_call: TRBV27
d_call: TRBD2
cdr3_aa: CASSNGGAGYNEQFF
cdr3_nt: TGTGCCAGCAGTAACGGGGGGGCGGGATACAATGAGCAGTTCTTC

clone_size: .
j_call: TRBJ1-2
v_call: TRBV2
d_call: .
cdr3_aa: CASRGTGYTF
cdr3_nt: TGTGCCAGCAGGGGCACCGGCTACACCTTC

clone_size: .
j_call: TRBJ2-3
v_call: TRBV29-1
d_call: TRBD1
cdr3_aa: CSVDQGQGAGTQYF
cdr3_nt: TGCAGCGTTGATCAGGGACAGGGGGCTGGTACGCAGTATTTT

clone_size: .
j_call: TRBJ2-2
v_call: TRBV4-1
d_call: .
cdr3_aa: CASSQFSGTDTGELFF
cdr3_nt: TGCGCCAGCAGCCAATTCTCCGGGACGGACACCGGGGAGCTGTTTTTT

clone_size: .
j_call: TRBJ2-1
v_call: TRBV2
d_call: .
cdr3_aa: CASSAGIEQFF
cdr3_nt: TGTGCCAGCAGCGCAGGGATTGAGCAGTTCTTC

clone_size: .
j_call: TRBJ2-3
v_call: TRBV27
d_call: .
cdr3_aa: CASSFGYRRTDTQYF
cdr3_nt: TGTGCCAGCAGTTTCGGGTACAGACGAACAGATACGCAGTATTTT

clone_size: .
j_call: TRBJ2-1
v_call: TRBV30
d_call: .
cdr3_aa: CASHRRDPYNEQFF
cdr3_nt: TGTGCCTCCCATAGGCGGGATCCCTACAATGAGCAGTTCTTC

clone_size: once
j_call: TRBJ2-7
v_call: TRBV27
d_call: .
cdr3_aa: CASSLAQGGSYEQYF
cdr3_nt: TGTGCCAGCAGTTTGGCTCAAGGTGGCTCCTACGAGCAGTACTTC

clone_size: .
j_call: TRBJ2-1
v_call: TRBV11-2
d_call: .
cdr3_aa: CASSSTRGSSYNEQFF
cdr3_nt: TGTGCCAGCAGCTCAACTAGGGGTAGCTCCTACAATGAGCAGTTCTTC

clone_size: .
j_call: TRBJ2-1
v_call: TRBV2
d_call: .
cdr3_aa: CADTGAVSGNEQFF
cdr3_nt: TGTGCCGACACCGGGGCAGTTTCTGGCAATGAGCAGTTCTTC

clone_size: once
j_call: TRBJ2-2
v_call: TRBV27
d_call: .
cdr3_aa: CASSSLDDGELFF
cdr3_nt: TGTGCCAGCAGTTCCCTTGACGACGGGGAGCTGTTTTTT

clone_size: .
j_call: TRBJ2-5
v_call: TRBV7-2
d_call: .
cdr3_aa: CASRESAGETQYF
cdr3_nt: TGTGCCAGCAGAGAAAGCGCCGGGGAGACCCAGTACTTC

clone_size: .
j_call: TRBJ2-4
v_call: TRBV27
d_call: .
cdr3_aa: CASSFNRANIQYF
cdr3_nt: TGTGCCAGCAGTTTCAACAGGGCAAACATTCAGTACTTC

clone_size: .
j_call: TRBJ2-7
v_call: TRBV27
d_call: .
cdr3_aa: CASSSPLTGEQYF
cdr3_nt: TGTGCCAGCAGTTCACCCCTCACTGGGGAGCAGTACTTC

clone_size: .
j_call: TRBJ2-5
v_call: TRBV4-1
d_call: TRBD2
cdr3_aa: CASSQEGGTSGRETQYF
cdr3_nt: TGCGCCAGCAGCCAAGAGGGAGGGACTAGCGGGAGAGAGACCCAGTACTTC

clone_size: .
j_call: TRBJ2-3
v_call: TRBV29-1
d_call: .
cdr3_aa: CSVVRSTDTQYF
cdr3_nt: TGCAGCGTTGTTCGGAGCACAGATACGCAGTATTTT

clone_size: .
j_call: TRBJ2-2
v_call: TRBV29-1
d_call: .
cdr3_aa: CSVLDHTGELFF
cdr3_nt: TGCAGCGTTCTAGACCACACCGGGGAGCTGTTTTTT

clone_size: .
j_call: TRBJ2-7
v_call: TRBV5-1
d_call: .
cdr3_aa: CASSLATGIEQYF
cdr3_nt: TGCGCCAGCAGCTTGGCGACAGGAATCGAGCAGTACTTC